The 7 T cell receptor beta chains below were found in one sample sequenced in a study of breast tumors, draining lymph nodes, adjacent tissues. The lymph nodes were axillary draining lymph nodes from breast cancer patients. MiXCR, run by TCRdb on the multiplex PCR reads, gives a single entry per CDR3 protein. This table has about 130,000 distinct CDR3 sequences, about 20% appearing once. Input material: axillary lymph node tissue. The origin of the receptors is a female donor with breast cancer. Some clones in this sample may be carry-over from other donors' samples.

In this sample, this clonotype turned up a few times. This chain joins TRBV12-3 or TRBV12-4 and TRBJ2-3; possibly TRBD1 or TRBD2 for D (6 bases each). Trimming cost V 10 bases and J 5 bases, with 16 bases left between them. The CDR3 is 13 residues long. Written as DNA, the CDR3 is TGTGCCATCCGCGAGGGGGGCGGAGATACGCAGTATTTT. Its translation is CAIREGGGDTQYF.

This clonotype was observed many times. V gene TRBV5-8 combines with J gene TRBJ1-4; D ambiguous. This CDR3 contains 16 residues. The germline V gene encodes CDR1 SGHTS and CDR2 YDEGEE. V was clipped by 3 bases and J by 0 bases, with 12 bases between them. This CDR3 is CASSWGSGATNEKLFF. The CDR3, as DNA: TGTGCCAGCAGCTGGGGAAGCGGGGCAACTAATGAAAAACTGTTTTTT.

This clonotype was observed at least ten times. The chain employs TRBV7-9 and TRBJ2-5; the D gene is possibly TRBD1 (6 bases). The CDR3 totals 15 residues. CDR1 is SEHNR, CDR2 FQNEAQ, per germline (reference sequence). V was clipped by 3 bases and J by 5 bases, with 16 bases between them. The CDR3 here is CASSFPTGLRETQYF. Here the CDR3 DNA reads TGTGCCAGCAGCTTCCCCACAGGGTTACGGGAGACCCAGTACTTC.

This clonotype came up many times. The J gene is TRBJ1-4, the V gene TRBV6-5; no clear D. The CDR3 loop spans 13 amino acids. Looked up from germline, CDR1 is MNHEY and CDR2 is SVGAGI. The germline V and J ends were trimmed by 10 bases and 7 bases, with 16 bases remaining between them. CDR3 in amino acids: CANRREKVEKLFF. In DNA form, the CDR3 reads TGTGCCAACCGGAGGGAAAAGGTTGAAAAACTGTTTTTT.

At least ten counts were recorded for this clonotype. The V gene is TRBV27, the J gene TRBJ2-7; TRBD2 matches 8 bases. Trimming took 7 bases from V and 0 from J; bases not matched to a gene: 8. The CDR3 sequence is 15 residues long. Germline loops: CDR1 MNHEY, CDR2 SMNVEV (reference sequence). The CDR3 bases are TGTGCCAGCAATCCAGCGGGAGCTCGCTCCTACGAGCAGTACTTC. Translation: CASNPAGARSYEQYF.

The chain combines TRBV12-3 or TRBV12-4 with TRBJ2-2, with no clear D. The CDR3 has 12 residues. Trimming took off 6 bases at V and 6 bases at J, with 8 bases between the two ends. CDR3 in amino acids: CASSTPPGELFF. The CDR3 bases are TGTGCCAGCAGCACCCCCCCCGGGGAGCTGTTTTTT.

This clonotype has ten or more counts. The V and J genes are TRBV19 and TRBJ2-1; 13 bases are shared with TRBD2. CDR1 and CDR2 from the germline V gene are LNHDA and SQIVND (reference sequence). V shed 7 bases, J shed 7 bases, and the junction held 7 bases outside the gene matches. The CDR3 runs 15 residues. The CDR3 loop is CASTATSGRSNEQFF. The CDR3, as DNA: TGTGCCAGTACTGCGACTAGCGGGAGGTCTAATGAGCAGTTCTTC.